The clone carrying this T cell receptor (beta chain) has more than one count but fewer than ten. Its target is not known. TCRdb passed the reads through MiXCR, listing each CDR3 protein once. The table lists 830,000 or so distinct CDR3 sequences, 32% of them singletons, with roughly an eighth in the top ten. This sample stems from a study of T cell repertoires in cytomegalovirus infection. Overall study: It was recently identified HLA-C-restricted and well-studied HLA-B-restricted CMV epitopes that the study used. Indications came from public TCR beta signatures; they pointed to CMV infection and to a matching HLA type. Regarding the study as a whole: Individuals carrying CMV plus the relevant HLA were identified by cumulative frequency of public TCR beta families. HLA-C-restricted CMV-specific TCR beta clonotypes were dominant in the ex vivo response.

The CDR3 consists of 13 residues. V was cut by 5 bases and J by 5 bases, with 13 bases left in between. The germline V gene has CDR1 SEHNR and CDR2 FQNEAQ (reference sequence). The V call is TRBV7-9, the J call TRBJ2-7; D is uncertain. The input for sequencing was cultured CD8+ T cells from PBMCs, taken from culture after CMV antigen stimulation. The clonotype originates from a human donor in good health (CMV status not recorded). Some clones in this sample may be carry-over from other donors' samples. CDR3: CASSLNGVHEQYF. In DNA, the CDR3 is TGTGCCAGCAGCCTTAATGGGGTACACGAGCAGTACTTC.